The 20 T cell receptor beta chains reported below all come from one sample, sequenced in a study of T-cell reconstitution after alpha-beta-depleted transplantation in children. Construction of the TCRbeta library involved unique molecular identifiers. TCRdb reprocessed the PCR reads with MiXCR, giving one entry per CDR3 protein. The table has about 310,000 distinct CDR3 sequences, roughly 21% seen once; the top ten hold roughly 9.7%. Sequencing was performed on PBMCs, mostly from graft donor cells, taken 180 days after TCRalphabeta/CD19-depleted stem cell transplant. These receptors originate from a male patient younger than 18 who had a stem cell transplant for acute lymphoblastic leukemia, so the T cells may come from the graft donor.

This clonotype was observed a handful of times. The rearrangement uses TRBV9 and TRBJ2-1, with D tentatively TRBD1 (5 bases). The CDR3 contains 14 residues. Germline V gene data show CDR1 as SGDLS and CDR2 as YYNGEE. Trimming shortened V by 3 bases and J by 7 bases, and 14 bases separated the two germline ends. The CDR3 spells CASSEGILENEQFF. The DNA for the CDR3 is TGTGCCAGCAGCGAGGGGATACTCGAAAATGAGCAGTTCTTC.

In its sample, this clonotype was seen a few times. The rearrangement links TRBV4-1 to TRBJ1-2; possibly TRBD1 for D (6 bases). Trimming cost V 4 bases and J 2 bases, with 11 bases left between them. Germline values: CDR1 MGHRA, CDR2 YSYEKL. The CDR3 is made up of 14 amino acids. DNA for the CDR3: TGCGCCAGCAGCCCCGGACAGTACAACTATGGCTACACCTTC. Amino acid sequence: CASSPGQYNYGYTF.

V gene TRBV29-1 combines with J gene TRBJ2-1, with TRBD2 matching 11 bases. From germline, CDR1 is SQVTM and CDR2 ANQGSEA. The J segment lost 2 bases and the V segment lost 6 bases, leaving 9 bases of the junction unmatched. This CDR3 has 16 residues. Here the CDR3 DNA reads TGCAGCGTGGAGGCCGGGACTAGCGGCCCCTACAATGAGCAGTTCTTC. Protein product: CSVEAGTSGPYNEQFF.

The chain carries TRBV20-1 and TRBJ2-7; D uncertain. Looked up from germline, CDR1 is DFQATT and CDR2 is SNEGSKA (reference sequence). Trimming cost V 2 bases and J 3 bases, with 8 bases left between them. This CDR3 is built from 12 residues. The CDR3 DNA sequence: TGCAGTGCTAGAAGCCCCCTCTACGAGCAGTACTTC. This translates into CSARSPLYEQYF.

This clonotype was detected a few times. The V and J genes are TRBV15 and TRBJ1-1; TRBD1 matches 8 bases. The germline V gene encodes CDR1 LNHNV and CDR2 YYDKDF (reference sequence). J gave up 4 bases and V 4 bases, and 8 bases lay outside the gene matches. The CDR3 totals 15 residues. CDR3 nucleotide sequence: TGTGCCACCAGCAAAAGTGGGGGACAGGTCACTGAAGCTTTCTTT. Translation: CATSKSGGQVTEAFF.

Here the CDR3 DNA reads TGTGCCATCAGCGGGACTAGCGGGAGAACAGATACGCAGTATTTT. Residues: CAISGTSGRTDTQYF. This chain joins TRBV10-3 and TRBJ2-3, with 14 bases that match TRBD2. CDR3 length equals 15 residues. Germline-derived CDR1 and CDR2 are ENHRY and SYGVKD. Germline trimming cut 6 bases from V and 3 bases from J; bases unmatched to any gene: 2.

This clonotype was counted only a few times. V is TRBV7-2 and J is TRBJ2-7; 10 nucleotides align to TRBD2. The CDR3 runs 15 residues. V lost 2 bases and J lost 6; bases outside the gene matches: 7. Germline CDR1 and CDR2: SGHTA and FQGNSA. The CDR3 region is CASSLRLAGDREQYF. CDR3 sequence (DNA): TGTGCCAGCAGCTTACGGCTAGCGGGAGACCGCGAGCAGTACTTC.

This clonotype was detected many times. The chain uses TRBV5-1 and TRBJ2-7; D gene ambiguous. Germline V gives CDR1 SGHRS, CDR2 YFSETQ. This CDR3 has 15 amino acids. V lost 3 bases, J lost 3 bases, and 16 bases lay in between. The CDR3 sequence: CASSSPLASVYEQYF. CDR3 DNA sequence: TGCGCCAGCAGCTCCCCTTTGGCAAGTGTCTACGAGCAGTACTTC.

As concerns this clonotype: It may be a read error: a sequence one base away is much more abundant. The V call is TRBV29-1, the J call TRBJ2-3; tentatively, D is TRBD2 (5 bases). Trimming left V 3 bases short and J 11 bases short, with 18 bases between. This CDR3 contains 13 residues. Germline lookup yields CDR1 SQVTM and CDR2 ANQGSEA. This CDR3 reads CSVEPGVGNKQYF. CDR3 bases: TGCAGCGTTGAGCCCGGAGTCGGGAATAAGCAGTATTTT.

This clonotype was seen just once. The chain couples TRBV24-1 to TRBJ2-7, with D possibly called TRBD1 or TRBD2 (5 bases each). CDR3 size: 13 residues. The V and J ends lost 3 bases and 4 bases respectively, with 9 bases between them. Germline lookup yields CDR1 KGHDR and CDR2 SFDVKD. CDR3 bases: TGTGCCACCAGTGATGAGGGGAAATACGAGCAGTACTTC. Translation gives CATSDEGKYEQYF.

This clonotype has a handful of counts. J is TRBJ2-7 and V is TRBV20-1; maybe TRBD1 (6 bases). The V gene lost 1 base and the J gene lost 7 bases, with 17 bases spanning the gap. The CDR3 loop spans 14 amino acids. CDR1 DFQATT and CDR2 SNEGSKA come from the germline V gene (reference sequence). The DNA for the CDR3 is TGCAGTGCTAGAGTAGGAAACAGGGTCGGGGAGCAGTACTTC. Its translation is CSARVGNRVGEQYF.

The chain employs TRBV13 and TRBJ2-7; 8 bases align to TRBD2. CDR3 size: 14 residues. Germline V CDR1 and CDR2: PRHDT, FYEKMQ (reference sequence). J was trimmed by 2 bases and V by 2 bases; bases with no gene match: 2. The CDR3 spells CASSLREGTYEQYF. The CDR3 DNA reads TGTGCCAGCAGCTTACGGGAGGGTACCTACGAGCAGTACTTC. Filled out from reference TRBV13 and TRBJ2-7, the complete variable domain reads AAGVIQSPRHLIKEKRETATLKCYPIPRHDTVYWYQQGPGQDPQFLISFYEKMQSDKGSIPDRFSAQQFSDYHSELNMSSLELGDSALYFCASSLREGTYEQYFGPGTRLTVT.

This clonotype was found a few times. The CDR3 DNA reads as TGTGCCACCAGTGATGGCGCCTCATTCTACGAGCAGTACTTC. Protein sequence: CATSDGASFYEQYF. The V call is TRBV24-1, the J call TRBJ2-7; D gene ambiguous. V lost 3 bases, J lost 3 bases, and 11 bases lay in between. Germline V gives CDR1 KGHDR, CDR2 SFDVKD. The CDR3 sequence is 14 residues long.

This clonotype was detected ten times or more. The chain carries TRBV5-5 and TRBJ2-2; D ambiguous. There are 10 residues in the CDR3. Between the trimmed V and J ends, which lost 2 bases and 9 bases, there was a span of 2 bases. Germline V gene lookup returns CDR1 SGHKS and CDR2 YYEKEE (reference sequence). CDR3 sequence (DNA): TGTGCCAGCAGCTTCCGGGAGCTGTTTTTT. Amino acids: CASSFRELFF.

As regards this clonotype: Just one base apart from a much larger clone, this may be a read error. This chain uses TRBV4-2 with TRBJ1-5, with D maybe TRBD1 (5 bases). This CDR3 contains 14 residues. Germline values: CDR1 LGHNA, CDR2 YNFKEQ. The CDR3 DNA is TGTGCCAGCAGCCAAGCACCTGGGACTCAGCCCCAGAATTTT. Its protein is CASSQAPGTQPQNF.

This clonotype was recorded a few times. The V call is TRBV27, the J call TRBJ1-1, with D maybe TRBD1 (6 bases). Deletions cut 3 bases from V and 3 bases from J, with 8 bases between. The CDR3 has 13 residues. Germline assignment: CDR1 MNHEY and CDR2 SMNVEV (reference sequence). The DNA for the CDR3 is TGTGCCAGCAGTTTCACAGGGCACACTGAAGCTTTCTTT. Translation: CASSFTGHTEAFF.

This clonotype has only a few counts. The chain has TRBV9 and TRBJ2-7; D is ambiguous. The CDR3 is 13 amino acids. Germline CDR1 and CDR2: SGDLS and YYNGEE. The ends were cut back, 1 base at V and 3 bases at J, with 8 bases in the middle. The CDR3 loop is CASSVNANYEQYF. The CDR3 DNA reads TGTGCCAGCAGCGTAAACGCCAACTACGAGCAGTACTTC.

V and J are TRBV30 and TRBJ1-1, with 7 bases identical to TRBD1. V shed 3 bases, J shed 6 bases, and the junction held 7 bases outside the gene matches. There are 13 residues in the CDR3. CDR1 and CDR2 (germline): GTSNPN, SVGIG (reference sequence). The CDR3 region is CAWRQGRIAEAFF. CDR3 bases: TGTGCCTGGAGACAGGGGAGGATAGCTGAAGCTTTCTTT.

This clonotype was recorded a few times. The CDR3 spells CASSQDGRLAREQYF. In DNA, the CDR3 is TGCGCCAGCAGCCAAGATGGCAGGCTAGCGCGGGAGCAGTACTTC. V usage is TRBV4-1 and J usage is TRBJ2-7; D perhaps matches TRBD2 (6 bases). This CDR3 has 15 amino acids. Trimming pared 0 bases from V and 7 bases from J, leaving 16 bases between. Germline values: CDR1 MGHRA, CDR2 YSYEKL.

The chain couples TRBV20-1 to TRBJ2-7; 11 bases agree with TRBD1. After removal of 6 bases from V and 4 bases from J, the junction contained 8 bases not matched to a gene. The CDR3 has 14 residues. The germline CDR1 and CDR2 sequences are DFQATT and SNEGSKA (reference sequence). CDR3 bases: TGCAGTGCCAACCGGGACAGGGGGATTTACGAGCAGTACTTC. This sequence encodes CSANRDRGIYEQYF.